Given below is one TCR beta chain in context. The sample comes from a study of T cell responses to AZD1222 COVID-19 vaccine. Germline V gene lookup returns CDR1 SGHRS and CDR2 YFSETQ. The CDR3 loop spans 13 amino acids. V shed 8 bases and J shed 1 base, with 12 bases lying between them. The data were produced by immunoSEQ multiplex PCR, yet TCRdb's version contains in-frame clones alone and is incomplete. The table shows approximately 100,000 clones, with approximately 90% occurring only once. The rearrangement uses TRBV5-1 and TRBJ1-1; no clear D. The receptor was isolated from an adult in good health. Sequenced material: peripheral blood, taken on day 0 of AZD1222 vaccination. CDR3: CASSGPPNTEAFF. The CDR3 DNA reads as TGCGCCAGTTCCGGGCCCCCGAACACTGAAGCTTTCTTT. Complete variable domain (other parts from reference TRBV5-1 and TRBJ1-1): KAGVTQTPRYLIKTRGQQVTLSCSPISGHRSVSWYQQTPGQGLQFLFEYFSETQRNKGNFPGRFSGRQFSNSRSEMNVSTLELGDSALYLCASSGPPNTEAFFGQGTRLTVV.